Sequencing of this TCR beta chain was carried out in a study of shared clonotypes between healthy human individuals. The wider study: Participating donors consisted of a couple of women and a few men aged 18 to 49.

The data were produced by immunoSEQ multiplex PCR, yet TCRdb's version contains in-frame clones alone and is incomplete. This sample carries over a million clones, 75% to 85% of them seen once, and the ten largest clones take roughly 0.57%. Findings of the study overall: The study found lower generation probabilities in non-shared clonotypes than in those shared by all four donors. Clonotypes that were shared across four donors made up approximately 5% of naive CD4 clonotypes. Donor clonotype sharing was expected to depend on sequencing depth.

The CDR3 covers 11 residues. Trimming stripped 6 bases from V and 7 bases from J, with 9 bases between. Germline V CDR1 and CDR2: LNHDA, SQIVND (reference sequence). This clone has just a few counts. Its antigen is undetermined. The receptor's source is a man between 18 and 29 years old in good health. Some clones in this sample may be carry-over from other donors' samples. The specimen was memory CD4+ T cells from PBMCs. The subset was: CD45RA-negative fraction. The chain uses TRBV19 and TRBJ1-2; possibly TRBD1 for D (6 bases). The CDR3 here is CASSEGVGYTF. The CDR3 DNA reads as TGTGCCAGTAGCGAGGGGGTTGGCTACACCTTC.